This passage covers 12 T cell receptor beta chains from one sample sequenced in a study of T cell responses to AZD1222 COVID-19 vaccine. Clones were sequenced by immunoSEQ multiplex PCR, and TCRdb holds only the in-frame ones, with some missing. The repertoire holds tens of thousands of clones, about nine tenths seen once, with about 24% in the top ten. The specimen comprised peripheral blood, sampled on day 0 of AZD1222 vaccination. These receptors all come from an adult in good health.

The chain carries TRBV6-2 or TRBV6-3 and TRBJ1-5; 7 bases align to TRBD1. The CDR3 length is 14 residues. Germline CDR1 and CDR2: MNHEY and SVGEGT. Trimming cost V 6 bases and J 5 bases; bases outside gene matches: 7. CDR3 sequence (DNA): TGTGCCAGCAGCTCCGGGACAGCCTATCAGCCCCAGCATTTT. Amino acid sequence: CASSSGTAYQPQHF.

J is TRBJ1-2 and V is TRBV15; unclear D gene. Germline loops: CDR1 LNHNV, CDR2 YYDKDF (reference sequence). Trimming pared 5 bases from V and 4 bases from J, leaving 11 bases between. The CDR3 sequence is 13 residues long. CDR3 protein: CATSPNWGYGYTF. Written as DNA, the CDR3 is TGTGCCACCAGCCCTAATTGGGGCTATGGCTACACCTTC.

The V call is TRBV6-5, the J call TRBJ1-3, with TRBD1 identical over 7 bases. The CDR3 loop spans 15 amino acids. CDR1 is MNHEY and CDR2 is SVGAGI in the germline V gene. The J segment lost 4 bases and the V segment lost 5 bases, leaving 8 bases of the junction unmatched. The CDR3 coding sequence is TGTGCCAGCAGTCCCCCCGGGACAGCCGGAAACACCATATATTTT. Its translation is CASSPPGTAGNTIYF.

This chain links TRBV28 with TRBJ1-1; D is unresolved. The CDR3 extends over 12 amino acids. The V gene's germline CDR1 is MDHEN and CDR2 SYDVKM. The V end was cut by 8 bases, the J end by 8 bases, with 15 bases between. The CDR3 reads CASAGRSGEAFF. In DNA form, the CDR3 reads TGTGCCAGCGCAGGACGGTCCGGGGAAGCTTTCTTT. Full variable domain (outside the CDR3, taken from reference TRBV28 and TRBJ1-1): DVKVTQSSRYLVKRTGEKVFLECVQDMDHENMFWYRQDPGLGLRLIYFSYDVKMKEKGDIPEGYSVSREKKERFSLILESASTNQTSMYLCASAGRSGEAFFGQGTRLTVV.

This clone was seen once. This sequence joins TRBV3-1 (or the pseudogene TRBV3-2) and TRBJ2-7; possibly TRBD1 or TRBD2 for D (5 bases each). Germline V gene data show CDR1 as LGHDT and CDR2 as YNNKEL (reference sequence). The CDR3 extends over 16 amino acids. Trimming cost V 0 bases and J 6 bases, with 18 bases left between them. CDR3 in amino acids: CASSQDQRGRVFEQYF. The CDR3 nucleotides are TGTGCCAGCAGCCAAGATCAACGGGGCAGGGTATTCGAGCAGTACTTC.

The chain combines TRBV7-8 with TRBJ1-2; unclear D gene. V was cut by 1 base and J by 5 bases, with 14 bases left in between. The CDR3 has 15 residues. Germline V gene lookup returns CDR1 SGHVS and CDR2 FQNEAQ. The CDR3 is CASSLVPGREYGYTF. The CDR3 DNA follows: TGTGCCAGCAGCTTAGTGCCTGGAAGAGAGTATGGCTACACCTTC.

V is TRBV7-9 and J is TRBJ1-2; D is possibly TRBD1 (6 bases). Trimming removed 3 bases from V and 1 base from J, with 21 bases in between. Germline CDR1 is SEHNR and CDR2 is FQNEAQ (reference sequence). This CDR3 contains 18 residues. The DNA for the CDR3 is TGTGCCAGCAGCTTTGGAGGGGGATCGTCGCCACTTAACTATGGCTACACCTTC. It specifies CASSFGGGSSPLNYGYTF. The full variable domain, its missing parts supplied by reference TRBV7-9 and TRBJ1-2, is DTGVSQNPRHKITKRGQNVTFRCDPISEHNRLYWYRQTLGQGPEFLTYFQNEAQLEKSRLLSDRFSAERPKGSFSTLEIQRTEQGDSAMYLCASSFGGGSSPLNYGYTFGSGTRLTVV.

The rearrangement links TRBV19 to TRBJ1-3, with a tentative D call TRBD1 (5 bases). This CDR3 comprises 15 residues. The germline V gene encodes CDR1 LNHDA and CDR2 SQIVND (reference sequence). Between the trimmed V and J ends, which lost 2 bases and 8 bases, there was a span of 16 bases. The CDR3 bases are TGTGCCAGTAGTATATGGGACCCCCTCGGGGACACCATATATTTT. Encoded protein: CASSIWDPLGDTIYF.

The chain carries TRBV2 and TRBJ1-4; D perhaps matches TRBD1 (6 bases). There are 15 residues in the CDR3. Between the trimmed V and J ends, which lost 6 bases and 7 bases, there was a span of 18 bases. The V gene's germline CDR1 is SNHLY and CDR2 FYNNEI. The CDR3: CASREDRSVSEKLFF. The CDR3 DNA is TGTGCCAGCAGGGAGGACAGATCGGTTTCTGAAAAACTGTTTTTT.

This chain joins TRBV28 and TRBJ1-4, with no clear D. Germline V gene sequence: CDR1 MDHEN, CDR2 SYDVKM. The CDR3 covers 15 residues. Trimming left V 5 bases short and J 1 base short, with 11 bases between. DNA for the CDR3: TGTGCCAGCAGTACCTACAGCAAAACTAATGAAAAACTGTTTTTT. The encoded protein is CASSTYSKTNEKLFF.

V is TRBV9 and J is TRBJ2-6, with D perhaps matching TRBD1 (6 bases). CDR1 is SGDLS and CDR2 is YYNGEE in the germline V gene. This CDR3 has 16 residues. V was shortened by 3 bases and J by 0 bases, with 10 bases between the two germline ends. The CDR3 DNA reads TGTGCCAGCAGCGCCTTACAGGGCTCTGGGGCCAACGTCCTGACTTTC. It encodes CASSALQGSGANVLTF.

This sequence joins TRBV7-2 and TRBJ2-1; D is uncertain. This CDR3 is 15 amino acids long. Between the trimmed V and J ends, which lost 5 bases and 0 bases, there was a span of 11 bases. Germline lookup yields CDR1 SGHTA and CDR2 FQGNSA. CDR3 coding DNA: TGTGCCAGCAGCGAACTCGGCAGCTCCTACAATGAGCAGTTCTTC. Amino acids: CASSELGSSYNEQFF.